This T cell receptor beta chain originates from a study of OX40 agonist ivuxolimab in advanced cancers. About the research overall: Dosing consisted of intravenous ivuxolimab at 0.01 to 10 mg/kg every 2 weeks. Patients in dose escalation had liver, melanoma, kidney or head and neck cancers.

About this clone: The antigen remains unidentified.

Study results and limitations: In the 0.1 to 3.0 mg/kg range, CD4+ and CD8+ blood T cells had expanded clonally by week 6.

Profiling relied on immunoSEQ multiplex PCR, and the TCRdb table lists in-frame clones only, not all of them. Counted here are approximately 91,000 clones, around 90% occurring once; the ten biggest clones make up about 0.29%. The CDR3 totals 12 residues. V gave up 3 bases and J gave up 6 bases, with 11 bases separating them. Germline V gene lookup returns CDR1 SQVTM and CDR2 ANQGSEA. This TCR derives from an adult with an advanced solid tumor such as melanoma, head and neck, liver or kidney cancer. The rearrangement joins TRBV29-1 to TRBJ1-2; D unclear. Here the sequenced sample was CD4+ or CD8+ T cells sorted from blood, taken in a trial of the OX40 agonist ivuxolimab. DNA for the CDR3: TGCAGCGTTGAGCCCGGACGAAATGGCTACACCTTC. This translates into CSVEPGRNGYTF.